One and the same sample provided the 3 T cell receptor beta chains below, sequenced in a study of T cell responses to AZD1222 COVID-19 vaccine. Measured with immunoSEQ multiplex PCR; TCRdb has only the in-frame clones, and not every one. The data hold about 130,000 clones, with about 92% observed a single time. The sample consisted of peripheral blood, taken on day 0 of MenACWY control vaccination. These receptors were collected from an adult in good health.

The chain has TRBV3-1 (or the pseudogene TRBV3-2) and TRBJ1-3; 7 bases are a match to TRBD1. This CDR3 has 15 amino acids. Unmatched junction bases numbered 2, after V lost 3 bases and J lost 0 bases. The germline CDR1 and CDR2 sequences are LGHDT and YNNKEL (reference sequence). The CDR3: CASSQRDSSGNTIYF. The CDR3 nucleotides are TGTGCCAGCAGCCAGCGGGACAGCTCTGGAAACACCATATATTTT.

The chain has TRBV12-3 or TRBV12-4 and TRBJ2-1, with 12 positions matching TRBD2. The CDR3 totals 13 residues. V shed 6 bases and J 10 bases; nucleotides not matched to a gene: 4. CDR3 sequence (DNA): TGTGCCAGCAGCCCCGGGACTAGCGGGGAGCAGTTCTTC. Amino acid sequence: CASSPGTSGEQFF.

CDR3 coding DNA: TGTGCCAGCTCACCGCAGGGATCGGATCAGCCCCAGCATTTT. Its protein product is CASSPQGSDQPQHF. The chain carries TRBV18 and TRBJ1-5; D is possibly TRBD1 (5 bases). The CDR3 length is 14 residues. Between the trimmed V and J ends, which lost 3 bases and 5 bases, there was a span of 11 bases. Per germline, CDR1 KGHSH and CDR2 LQKENI.